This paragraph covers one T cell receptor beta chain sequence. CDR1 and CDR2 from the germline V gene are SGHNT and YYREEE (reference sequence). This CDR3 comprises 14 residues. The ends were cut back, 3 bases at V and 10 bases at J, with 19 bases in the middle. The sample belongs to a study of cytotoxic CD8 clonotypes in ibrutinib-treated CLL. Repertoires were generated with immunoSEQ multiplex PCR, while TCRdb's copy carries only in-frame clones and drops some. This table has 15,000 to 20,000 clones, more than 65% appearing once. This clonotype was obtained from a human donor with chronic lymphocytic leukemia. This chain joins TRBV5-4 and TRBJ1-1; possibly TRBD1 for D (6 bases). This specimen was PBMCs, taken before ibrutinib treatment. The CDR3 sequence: CASSSVPGARGAFF. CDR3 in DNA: TGTGCCAGCAGCTCGGTTCCAGGGGCCCGGGGAGCTTTCTTT.